This TCR beta chain is from a study of CD8+ T cells in alopecia areata. Study-level information: For the treated group, dosing was oral tofacitinib at 5 to 10 mg twice daily. Whole-study findings and limits: More clonal than normal scalp was lesional scalp, particularly alopecia totalis/universalis.

Sequencing templates came from extracted RNA that was reverse transcribed into cDNA. Sequencing was performed with immunoSEQ multiplex PCR; in TCRdb, only in-frame clones are kept and a portion is missing. The sample has about 130,000 clones, about 60% seen once. This CDR3 comprises 16 residues. Trimming took off 0 bases at V and 6 bases at J, with 16 bases between the two ends. CDR1 and CDR2 from the germline V gene are SGHRS and YFSETQ. Researchers took lesional scalp punch biopsies and peripheral blood from people who were alopecia areata patients. Points on this clone: The antigen remains unidentified.

V is TRBV5-1 and J is TRBJ2-1, with a tentative D call TRBD2 (5 bases). Specimen: CD4+ T cells sorted from blood, collected at week 0. This receptor was identified in a human donor with alopecia areata. CDR3 bases: TGCGCCAGCAGCTTGGAGGGCCGGCTAGCAGGCAATGAGCAGTTCTTC. Amino acid sequence: CASSLEGRLAGNEQFF.